A single sample is the source of the 13 T cell receptor beta chains below, sequenced in a study of vaccination effects on CD4 cells after COVID-19. The antigens these receptors bind are not known. Repertoires were generated with immunoSEQ multiplex PCR, while TCRdb's copy carries only in-frame clones and drops some. The sample includes just under 75,000 clones, under 85% of them seen just once. Expansion with viral peptide pools was applied to antigen-specific CD4+ T cells by the ViraFEST assay prior to sequencing. Once cultured for 10 days, the cells underwent separation to obtain CD4+ T cells. Nucleocapsid antibody tests were negative, and the vaccine recipients had no prior SARS-CoV-2 infection. The starting material was CD4+ T cells from PBMCs cultured with HCoV-NL63 spike peptides, obtained before COVID-19 vaccination. All receptors come from a human donor who received a COVID-19 vaccine.

This clone was counted only a few times. The CDR3 DNA reads as TGTGCCAGCAGCTCTGTAGGAGCGAACACCGGGGAGCTGTTTTTT. The encoded protein is CASSSVGANTGELFF. J is TRBJ2-2 and V is TRBV7-9, with D uncertain. Germline CDR1 is SEHNR and CDR2 is FQNEAQ (reference sequence). V shed 4 bases and J shed 0 bases, with 9 bases lying between them. The CDR3 spans 15 residues.

J is TRBJ2-3 and V is TRBV2; 9 nucleotides line up with TRBD2. The CDR3 runs to 15 residues. Germline loops: CDR1 SNHLY, CDR2 FYNNEI. J was trimmed by 5 bases and V by 7 bases; bases with no gene match: 10. The CDR3 region is CASTKGTSRGDTQYF. The CDR3 DNA sequence: TGTGCCAGCACCAAAGGGACTAGCCGGGGAGATACGCAGTATTTT.

This sequence joins TRBV18 and TRBJ2-2; perhaps D is TRBD1 or TRBD2 (5 bases each). Trimming shortened V by 6 bases and J by 1 base, and 12 bases separated the two germline ends. Germline V CDR1 and CDR2: KGHSH, LQKENI. This CDR3 is built from 15 residues. CDR3 in DNA: TGTGCCAGCTCGGCCGGGACGGGGAACACCGGGGAGCTGTTTTTT. Amino acids: CASSAGTGNTGELFF. The variable domain in full, with the rest retrieved from reference TRBV18 and TRBJ2-2, is NAGVMQNPRHLVRRRGQEARLRCSPMKGHSHVYWYRQLPEEGLKFMVYLQKENIIDESGMPKERFSAEFPKEGPSILRIQQVVRGDSAAYFCASSAGTGNTGELFFGEGSRLTVL.

The rearrangement joins TRBV5-1 to TRBJ2-3; D is possibly TRBD2 (6 bases). The V end was cut by 0 bases, the J end by 5 bases, with 7 bases between. Germline lookup yields CDR1 SGHRS and CDR2 YFSETQ. This CDR3 comprises 13 residues. The CDR3 DNA reads TGCGCCAGCAGCTTGGAGGAGGGAGATACGCAGTATTTT. It encodes CASSLEEGDTQYF.

The chain has TRBV7-2 and TRBJ1-2, with D hard to call. The CDR3 consists of 16 residues. V shed 5 bases and J shed 4 bases, with 20 bases lying between them. Germline V CDR1 and CDR2: SGHTA, FQGNSA. CDR3 in DNA: TGTGCCAGCAGCCCTTCTTCGGCAGATTCTAGCTATGGCTACACCTTC. Encoded protein: CASSPSSADSSYGYTF.

The V call is TRBV12-3 or TRBV12-4, the J call TRBJ1-2; 9 nucleotides line up with TRBD1. This CDR3 contains 13 residues. With V trimmed by 3 bases and J by 7 bases, 3 bases remained unmatched. This CDR3 is CASSLGQGRGYTF. The DNA of the CDR3 is TGTGCCAGCAGTTTGGGACAGGGTCGTGGCTACACCTTC.

This chain joins TRBV7-2 and TRBJ2-1; 7 bases map to TRBD1. Germline V gene data show CDR1 as SGHTA and CDR2 as FQGNSA. V shed 6 bases, J shed 8 bases, and the junction held 7 bases outside the gene matches. The CDR3 spans 13 residues. CDR3 in DNA: TGTGCCAGCAGTTATTACAGGGGAGATGAGCAGTTCTTC. Amino acid sequence: CASSYYRGDEQFF.

This chain uses TRBV30 with TRBJ2-5, with TRBD1 matching 9 bases. The CDR3 runs 14 residues. The germline V gene has CDR1 GTSNPN and CDR2 SVGIG (reference sequence). Trimming at V came to 2 bases and at J to 1 base, leaving 2 bases not matched to a gene. The CDR3 loop reads CAWSMTGGQETQYF. CDR3 nucleotide sequence: TGTGCCTGGAGTATGACAGGGGGCCAAGAGACCCAGTACTTC.

The rearrangement joins TRBV10-3 to TRBJ1-5; D is possibly TRBD1 (6 bases). V was trimmed by 6 bases and J by 0 bases, leaving 12 bases between them. Germline CDR1 and CDR2: ENHRY and SYGVKD. CDR3 size: 15 residues. The CDR3 DNA sequence: TGTGCCATCAGGCGGGACACCGATAGCAATCAGCCCCAGCATTTT. Protein product: CAIRRDTDSNQPQHF.

The chain uses TRBV2 and TRBJ1-3; maybe TRBD1 (5 bases). The CDR3 spans 14 residues. The germline V and J ends were trimmed by 8 bases and 0 bases, with 11 bases remaining between them. Germline V gene sequence: CDR1 SNHLY, CDR2 FYNNEI. CDR3 nucleotide sequence: TGTGCCAGCTCGTGGGACTTCTCTGGAAACACCATATATTTT. Protein: CASSWDFSGNTIYF. Drawing the rest from reference TRBV2 and TRBJ1-3, the complete variable domain is EPEVTQTPSHQVTQMGQEVILRCVPISNHLYFYWYRQILGQKVEFLVSFYNNEISEKSEIFDDQFSVERPDGSNFTLKIRSTKLEDSAMYFCASSWDFSGNTIYFGEGSWLTVV.

The table lists this clone with a few counts. The rearrangement uses TRBV9 and TRBJ2-3, with a weak D call TRBD1 (6 bases). CDR1 and CDR2 from the germline V gene are SGDLS and YYNGEE. The CDR3 is made up of 16 amino acids. V lost 4 bases to trimming and J lost 0 bases, with 15 bases between them. DNA for the CDR3: TGTGCCAGCAGCCCCCGAGCAGGGGCTAGCACAGATACGCAGTATTTT. Protein product: CASSPRAGASTDTQYF.

The J gene is TRBJ1-4, the V gene TRBV29-1; 7 positions agree with TRBD1. The length of the CDR3 is 13 residues. Trimming removed 4 bases from V and 3 bases from J; junction bases left unmatched: 2. CDR1 and CDR2 from the germline V gene are SQVTM and ANQGSEA. The CDR3 sequence is CSVGRGANEKLFF. Here the CDR3 DNA reads TGCAGCGTTGGCAGGGGGGCTAATGAAAAACTGTTTTTT.

This clone was seen a few times. Here the CDR3 DNA reads TGTGCCACCAAGCCAAGCGATAATTCACCCCTCCACTTT. Residues: CATKPSDNSPLHF. The chain is built from TRBV19 and TRBJ1-6, with D uncertain. The CDR3 runs to 13 residues. Germline V lookup: CDR1 LNHDA, CDR2 SQIVND (reference sequence). V dropped 10 bases and J dropped 5 bases, with 12 bases sitting between them.